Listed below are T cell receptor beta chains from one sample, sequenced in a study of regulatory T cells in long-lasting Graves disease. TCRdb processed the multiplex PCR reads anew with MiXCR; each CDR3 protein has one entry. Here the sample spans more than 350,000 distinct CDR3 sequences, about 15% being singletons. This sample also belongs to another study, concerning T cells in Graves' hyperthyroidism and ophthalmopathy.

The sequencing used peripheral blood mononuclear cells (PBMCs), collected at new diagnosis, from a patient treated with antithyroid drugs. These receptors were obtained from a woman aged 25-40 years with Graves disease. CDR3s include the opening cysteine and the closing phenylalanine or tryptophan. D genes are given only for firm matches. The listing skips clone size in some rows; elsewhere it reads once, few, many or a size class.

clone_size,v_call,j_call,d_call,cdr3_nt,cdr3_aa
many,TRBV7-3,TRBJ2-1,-,TGTGCCAGCAGCTTAACGTACAGCGGTGAGCAGTTCTTC,CASSLTYSGEQFF
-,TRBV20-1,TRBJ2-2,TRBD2,TGCAGTGCTGGGGGGGTAGGGGACGGGAACACCGGGGAGCTGTTTTTT,CSAGGVGDGNTGELFF
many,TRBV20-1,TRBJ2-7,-,TGCAGTGCTAGTCCCAAGGTAATGGGCGAGCAGTACTTC,CSASPKVMGEQYF
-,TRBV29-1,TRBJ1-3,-,TGCAGCGTTGAAGGGGTCGGGGCGGGAGGAAACACCATATATTTT,CSVEGVGAGGNTIYF
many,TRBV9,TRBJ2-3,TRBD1,TGTGCCAGCAGCGTATATGGGACAGGCACAGATACGCAGTATTTT,CASSVYGTGTDTQYF
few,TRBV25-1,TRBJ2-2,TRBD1,TGTGCCAGCCGACGGGACAGAGGATCCACCGGGGAGCTGTTTTTT,CASRRDRGSTGELFF
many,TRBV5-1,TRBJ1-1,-,TGCGCCAGCAGCCTAACCGACAGCCCGAACACTGAAGCTTTCTTT,CASSLTDSPNTEAFF
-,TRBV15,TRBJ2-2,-,TGTGCCACCATAGATACAGAGACATCACCCGGGGAGCTGTTTTTT,CATIDTETSPGELFF
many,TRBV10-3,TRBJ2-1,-,TGTGCCATCAACGAGAGGGGGGACCCCTCCTACAATGAGCAGTTCTTC,CAINERGDPSYNEQFF
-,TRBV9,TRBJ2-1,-,TGTGCCAGCAGCATAGGAGGTCAGGGTCCATATGAGCAGTTCTTC,CASSIGGQGPYEQFF
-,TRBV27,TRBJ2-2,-,TGTGCCAGCAGCCCGGGACACTGGGGCGGGGAGCTGTTTTTT,CASSPGHWGGELFF
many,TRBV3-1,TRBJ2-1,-,TGTGCCAGCAGCTTCCAGGGTATTTCCTACAATGAGCAGTTCTTC,CASSFQGISYNEQFF
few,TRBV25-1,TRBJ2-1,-,TGTGCCAGCAGTGACGGGGTAGCGGCCTCCTACAATGAGCAGTTCTTC,CASSDGVAASYNEQFF
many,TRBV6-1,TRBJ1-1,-,TGTGCCAGCAGGTCTGGGAGCACTGAAGCTTTCTTT,CASRSGSTEAFF
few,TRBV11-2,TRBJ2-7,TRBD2,TGTGCCAGCAGCTCAACAGGGACTAGCGGTCGAATTTTTCTCTACGAGCAGTACTTC,CASSSTGTSGRIFLYEQYF
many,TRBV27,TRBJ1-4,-,TGTGCCAGCAGTTGGAGGCCCTCTGCAACTAATGAAAAACTGTTTTTT,CASSWRPSATNEKLFF
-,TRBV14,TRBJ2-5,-,TGTGCCAGCAGCCAAGTCCTGAGGGAGACCCAGTACTTC,CASSQVLRETQYF
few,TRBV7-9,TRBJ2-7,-,TGTGCCAGCAGCCCAAGGACAGTCCTCTCCTACGAGCAGTACTTC,CASSPRTVLSYEQYF
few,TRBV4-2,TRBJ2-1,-,TGTGCCAGCAGCCAATTAGGGCGGGTATCCATGAATGAGCAGTTCTTC,CASSQLGRVSMNEQFF
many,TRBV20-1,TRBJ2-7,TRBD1,TGCAGTGCTTCCCCGGGACAGGGTGCCTACGAGCAGTACTTC,CSASPGQGAYEQYF
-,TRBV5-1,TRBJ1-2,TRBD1,TGCGCCAGCAGCTTCGGCGACAGGGCTGGCTATGGCTACACCTTC,CASSFGDRAGYGYTF
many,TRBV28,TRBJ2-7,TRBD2,TGTGCCAGCACCAACAGCCGGGGGGTCTACGAGCAGTACTTC,CASTNSRGVYEQYF
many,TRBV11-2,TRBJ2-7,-,TGTGCCAGCAGCCATTCCCGGGGCGGCTCCTACGAGCAGTACTTC,CASSHSRGGSYEQYF
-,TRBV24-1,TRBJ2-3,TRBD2,TGTGCCACCAGTGAAACAGGACTAGCGGACACAGATACGCAGTATTTT,CATSETGLADTDTQYF
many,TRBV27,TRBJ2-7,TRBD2,TGTGCCAGCAGCCGACTAGCCGAACCCTACGAGCAGTACTTC,CASSRLAEPYEQYF
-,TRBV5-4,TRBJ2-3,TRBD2,TGTGCCAGCAGCTTGGACGGGGGGTTGAGGGCAGATACGCAGTATTTT,CASSLDGGLRADTQYF
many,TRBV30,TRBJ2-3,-,TGTGCCTGGAGTGGGTGGGGGAACACAGATACGCAGTATTTT,CAWSGWGNTDTQYF
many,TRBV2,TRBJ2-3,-,TGTGCCAGCAGTGACTCTAGCGGCACAGATACGCAGTATTTT,CASSDSSGTDTQYF
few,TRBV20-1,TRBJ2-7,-,TGCAGTGCTAGACCGCCTCCGGGACTGGGCTACGAGCAGTACTTC,CSARPPPGLGYEQYF
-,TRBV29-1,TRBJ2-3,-,TGCAGCGCCAGCCCCTCGTTCACAGATACGCAGTATTTT,CSASPSFTDTQYF
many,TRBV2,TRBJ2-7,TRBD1,TGTGCCAGCAGTGACGAGGACAGGGTTGGCGAGCAGTACTTC,CASSDEDRVGEQYF
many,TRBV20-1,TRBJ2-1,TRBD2,TGCAGTGCTAGATATATCGCGGGAGGTCCCCCCAATGAGCAGTTCTTC,CSARYIAGGPPNEQFF
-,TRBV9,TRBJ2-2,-,TGTGCCAGCAGACTAGACGCGAACACCGGGGAGCTGTTTTTT,CASRLDANTGELFF
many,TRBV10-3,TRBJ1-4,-,TGTGCCATCAGCAACGTCGGGGTTGGTGATGAAAAACTGTTTTTT,CAISNVGVGDEKLFF
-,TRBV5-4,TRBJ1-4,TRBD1,TGTGCCAGCAGCTTGAACCCCGGGACAGGGGGGAATGAAAAACTGTTTTTT,CASSLNPGTGGNEKLFF
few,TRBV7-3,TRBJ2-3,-,TGTGCCAGCAGCTTATGGGGGACCGCAGATACGCAGTATTTT,CASSLWGTADTQYF
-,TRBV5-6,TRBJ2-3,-,TGTGCCAGCAGCGATCCATTAATGGGGGATACGCAGTATTTT,CASSDPLMGDTQYF
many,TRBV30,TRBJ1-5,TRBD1,TGTGCCTGGAGTGTACCCCCGGGACAGGGGGTTCCTAGCAATCAGCCCCAGCATTTT,CAWSVPPGQGVPSNQPQHF
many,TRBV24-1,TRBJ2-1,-,TGTGCCACCAGTCTCGGGGGACAACCGTTCTTC,CATSLGGQPFF
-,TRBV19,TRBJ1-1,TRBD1,TGTGCCAGTACCCGCTCGACAGGGGGTTTGAACACTGAAGCTTTCTTT,CASTRSTGGLNTEAFF
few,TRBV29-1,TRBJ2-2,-,TGCAGCGTTGAAGGGGCCGTAGGAAGGACCCGTCCCGGGGAGCTGTTTTTT,CSVEGAVGRTRPGELFF
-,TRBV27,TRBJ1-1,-,TGTGCCAGCAGTCAATGGGGGGGTGGGGGTCCCCGTGTGGCTTTCTTT,CASSQWGGGGPRVAFF
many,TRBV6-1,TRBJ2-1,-,TGTGCCAGCAGGGCACCGGGCAACCCCGGGGGTGAGCAGTTCTTC,CASRAPGNPGGEQFF
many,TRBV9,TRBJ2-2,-,TGTGCCAGCAGCGTAGGGAGTATCGCCGGGGAGCTGTTTTTT,CASSVGSIAGELFF
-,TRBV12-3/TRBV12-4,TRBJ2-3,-,TGTGCCAGCAGTTTAGCGCAAGACGACGCGCAGTATTTT,CASSLAQDDAQYF
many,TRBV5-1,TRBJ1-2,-,TGTGCCAGCAGCCTCGGGGGGGACTATGGCTACACCTTC,CASSLGGDYGYTF
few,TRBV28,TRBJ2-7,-,TGTGCCAGCAGTCTCGGAGCAGGGACCCGAGGGCAGTACTTC,CASSLGAGTRGQYF
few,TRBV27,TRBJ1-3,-,TGTGCCAGCCAGGGTGACGGAAACACCATATATTTT,CASQGDGNTIYF
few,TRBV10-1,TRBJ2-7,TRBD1,TGCGCCAGCAGTGACCGGAGACAGGGCCAAGACGAGCAGTACTTC,CASSDRRQGQDEQYF
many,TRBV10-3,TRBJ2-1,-,TGTGCCATCAGTGCCGGGAGCAATGAGCAGTTCTTC,CAISAGSNEQFF
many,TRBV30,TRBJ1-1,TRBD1,TGTGCCTGGAGCGGGGGACAGGGATGGACTGAAGCTTTCTTT,CAWSGGQGWTEAFF
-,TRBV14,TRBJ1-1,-,TGTGTCAGCAGGTTAGGGAACACTGAAGCTTTCTTT,CVSRLGNTEAFF
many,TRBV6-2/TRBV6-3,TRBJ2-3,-,TGTGCCAGCAGTTACACGGGAGCAGATACGCAGTATTTT,CASSYTGADTQYF
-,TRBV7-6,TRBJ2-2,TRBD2,TGTGCCAGCAGCTCCGGGACTAGCGGGAGAGCCGCCGGGGAGCTGTTTTTT,CASSSGTSGRAAGELFF
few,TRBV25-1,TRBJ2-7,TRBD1,TGTGCCAGCAGTGACCCTGGACAGGCATACGAGCAGTACTTC,CASSDPGQAYEQYF